This passage covers 17 T cell receptor beta chains from one sample sequenced in a study of identical twins. TCRdb processed the 5' RACE reads anew with MiXCR; each CDR3 protein has one entry. This table holds 1,800,000 or so distinct CDR3 sequences, about 31% found once. Sequenced input: cord blood. The receptors here all came from a newborn girl in good health.

Worth noting for this clonotype: The junction and the germline gene differ at one end; a read error may be behind it. The V call is TRBV7-6, the J call TRBJ1-6; TRBD1 is a possible D gene (5 bases). This CDR3 spans 14 amino acids. Germline CDR1 is SGHVS and CDR2 is FNYEAQ. CDR3 nucleotide sequence: TGTGCTAGCAGCGTACGGGGGACCAATTCACCCCTCCACTTT. Translation: CASSVRGTNSPLHF.

This clonotype was seen more than once but under ten times. The chain links TRBV6-2 or TRBV6-3 to TRBJ2-7; D may be TRBD1 or TRBD2 (5 bases each). The V gene lost 2 bases and the J gene lost 4 bases, with 15 bases spanning the gap. Germline CDR1 and CDR2: MNHEY and SVGEGT. CDR3 length equals 15 residues. This chain's CDR3 is CASSYPLGRTYEQYF. The DNA for the CDR3 is TGTGCCAGCAGTTACCCCCTGGGACGGACTTACGAGCAGTACTTC.

This clonotype was observed a few times. The chain carries TRBV28 and TRBJ2-7, with D perhaps TRBD1 (6 bases). Per germline, CDR1 MDHEN and CDR2 SYDVKM. V was trimmed by 5 bases and J by 7 bases, leaving 21 bases between them. The CDR3 is 15 residues long. CDR3 sequence reads: CASSLALQGVWEQYF. Written as DNA, the CDR3 is TGTGCCAGCAGTCTAGCCCTACAGGGAGTGTGGGAGCAGTACTTC.

A few counts support this clonotype. The rearrangement uses TRBV20-1 and TRBJ2-4; 13 bases map to TRBD2. Germline loops: CDR1 DFQATT, CDR2 SNEGSKA (reference sequence). V was pared by 1 base and J by 7 bases, with 4 bases of the junction left unmatched. The CDR3 is made up of 15 amino acids. The CDR3 coding sequence is TGCAGTGCTAGAGGGACTAGCGGGGGAATGAACATTCAGTACTTC. Residues: CSARGTSGGMNIQYF.

Details on this clonotype: It may be a read error: a sequence one base away is much more abundant. This sequence joins TRBV21-1 and TRBJ2-3; no check of the table's D call, TRBD1, against the DNA was made. TRBV21-1 is given as a pseudogene. The CDR3 loop spans 15 amino acids. DNA of the CDR3: TGTGCCAGCAGCAGACGGGACACTAGCACAGATACGCAGTATTTT. It specifies CASSRRDTSTDTQYF.

The chain combines TRBV2 with TRBJ2-2, with unresolved D. Trimming removed 4 bases at V and 0 bases at J, with 6 bases between. Germline CDR1 reads SNHLY; CDR2 reads FYNNEI. The CDR3 runs 14 residues. DNA for the CDR3: TGTGCCAGCAGTGTCAGCGCGAACACCGGGGAGCTGTTTTTT. The encoded protein is CASSVSANTGELFF.

The chain uses TRBV7-9 and TRBJ1-1; no definite D call. The germline V gene encodes CDR1 SEHNR and CDR2 FQNEAQ (reference sequence). The germline V and J ends were trimmed by 7 bases and 1 base, with 10 bases remaining between them. The CDR3 contains 13 residues. CDR3 protein: CASTVLGNTEAFF. Written as DNA, the CDR3 is TGTGCCAGCACCGTCTTGGGGAACACTGAAGCTTTCTTT.

This clonotype was seen a handful of times. This chain uses TRBV28 with TRBJ2-1; TRBD1 aligns across 7 bases. The CDR3 has 14 residues. V shed 5 bases and J 6 bases; nucleotides not matched to a gene: 7. The germline V gene has CDR1 MDHEN and CDR2 SYDVKM. CDR3 protein: CASSKGPGGNEQFF. The CDR3 region has the DNA TGTGCCAGCAGTAAAGGTCCAGGGGGCAATGAGCAGTTCTTC.

This chain links TRBV7-8 with TRBJ2-5, with no clear D. Trimming left V 4 bases short and J 4 bases short, with 13 bases between. CDR3 length: 14 residues. The germline gives CDR1 SGHVS, CDR2 FQNEAQ. This chain's CDR3 is CASSYHRVPETQYF. The CDR3 bases are TGTGCCAGCAGCTACCACCGGGTCCCAGAGACCCAGTACTTC.

This chain uses TRBV5-1 with TRBJ1-5, with 8 bases fitting TRBD1. Trimming removed 4 bases from V and 8 bases from J; junction bases left unmatched: 14. Germline CDR1 and CDR2: SGHRS and YFSETQ. The CDR3 is 16 amino acids. The CDR3 coding sequence is TGCGCCAGCAGCCCTTGGACAGGGAGGTCGAGGGAGCCCCAGCATTTT. It translates to CASSPWTGRSREPQHF.

Regarding this clonotype: A much bigger clone sits one base away, suggesting this may be a read error. This rearrangement joins TRBV12-3 or TRBV12-4 to TRBJ2-5, with TRBD2 identical over 9 bases. J gave up 11 bases and V 6 bases, and 10 bases lay outside the gene matches. The CDR3 has 13 amino acids. CDR3 DNA: TGTGCCAGCAGATACGGGACTAGCAATGAGCAGTACTTC. Its protein is CASRYGTSNEQYF.

The rearrangement joins TRBV28 to TRBJ2-3, with 11 nucleotides matching TRBD1. Germline V gene sequence: CDR1 MDHEN, CDR2 SYDVKM. This CDR3 comprises 15 residues. V shed 4 bases, J shed 4 bases, and the junction held 4 bases outside the gene matches. In nucleotides, the CDR3 is TGTGCCAGCAGTTCTCCGGGACAGGGGGCAGATACGCAGTATTTT. Translated, it gives CASSSPGQGADTQYF.

This clonotype was observed a few times. This chain connects TRBV20-1 to TRBJ1-6; the match to TRBD1 covers 8 bases. The CDR3 consists of 12 residues. Germline V gene sequence: CDR1 DFQATT, CDR2 SNEGSKA (reference sequence). V was clipped by 6 bases and J by 10 bases; unmatched bases: 5. The CDR3 region is CSAGQGGSPLHF. For the CDR3, the DNA is TGCAGTGCCGGACAGGGCGGCTCACCCCTCCACTTT.

This chain joins TRBV29-1 and TRBJ2-4; possibly TRBD1 for D (6 bases). The CDR3 length is 14 residues. The germline V and J ends were trimmed by 0 bases and 4 bases, with 10 bases remaining between them. The germline V gene has CDR1 SQVTM and CDR2 ANQGSEA. CDR3 loop: CSVEEGAAKNIQYF. In DNA, the CDR3 is TGCAGCGTTGAAGAGGGGGCGGCGAAAAACATTCAGTACTTC. Full variable domain (remainder filled in from reference TRBV29-1 and TRBJ2-4): SAVISQKPSRDICQRGTSLTIQCQVDSQVTMMFWYRQQPGQSLTLIATANQGSEATYESGFVIDKFPISRPNLTFSTLTVSNMSPEDSSIYLCSVEEGAAKNIQYFGAGTRLSVL.

This clonotype was seen a few times. V usage is TRBV2 and J usage is TRBJ1-1; no firm D call. Germline lookup yields CDR1 SNHLY and CDR2 FYNNEI. V gave up 1 base and J gave up 11 bases, with 8 bases separating them. This CDR3 has 11 residues. The CDR3 nucleotides read TGTGCCAGCAGTGAAGACCAGCTGGCTTTCTTT. Residues: CASSEDQLAFF. The variable domain in full, with the rest retrieved from reference TRBV2 and TRBJ1-1, is EPEVTQTPSHQVTQMGQEVILRCVPISNHLYFYWYRQILGQKVEFLVSFYNNEISEKSEIFDDQFSVERPDGSNFTLKIRSTKLEDSAMYFCASSEDQLAFFGQGTRLTVV.

The rearrangement joins TRBV18 to TRBJ2-7; TRBD1 matches at 7 bases. Looked up from germline, CDR1 is KGHSH and CDR2 is LQKENI. The CDR3 extends over 15 amino acids. The V segment lost 3 bases and the J segment 5 bases; nucleotides outside the gene matches: 10. This CDR3 reads CASSPTGTVGNEQYF. In nucleotides, the CDR3 is TGTGCCAGCTCACCCACCGGGACAGTGGGAAACGAGCAGTACTTC.

The J gene is TRBJ2-1, the V gene TRBV27; maybe TRBD1 (6 bases). V was trimmed by 5 bases and J by 2 bases, leaving 19 bases between them. Looked up from germline, CDR1 is MNHEY and CDR2 is SMNVEV (reference sequence). The length of the CDR3 is 17 residues. For the CDR3, the DNA is TGTGCCAGCAGTAAGAGGGCTACAGGGACCCCCTACAATGAGCAGTTCTTC. It yields the protein CASSKRATGTPYNEQFF.